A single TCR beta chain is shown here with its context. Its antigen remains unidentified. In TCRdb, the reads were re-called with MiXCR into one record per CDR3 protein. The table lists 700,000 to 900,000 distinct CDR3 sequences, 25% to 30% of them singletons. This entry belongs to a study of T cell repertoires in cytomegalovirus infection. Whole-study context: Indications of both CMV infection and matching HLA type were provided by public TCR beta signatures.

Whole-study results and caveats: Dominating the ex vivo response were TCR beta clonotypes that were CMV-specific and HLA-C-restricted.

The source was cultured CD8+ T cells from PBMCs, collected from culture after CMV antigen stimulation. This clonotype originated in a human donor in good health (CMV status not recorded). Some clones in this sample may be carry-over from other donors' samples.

CDR3 protein: CASSPSYRYQETQYF. CDR3 nucleotide sequence: TGTGCCAGCAGCCCTTCGTACAGGTACCAAGAGACCCAGTACTTC. The chain has TRBV7-6 and TRBJ2-5; tentative D call: TRBD1 (5 bases). This CDR3 is built from 15 residues. V was clipped by 5 bases and J by 0 bases, with 13 bases between them. Germline assignment: CDR1 SGHVS and CDR2 FNYEAQ.